This T cell receptor beta chain was recovered during a study of cytomegalovirus exposure and HLA in healthy donors. Findings and caveats of the study: An analysis done earlier found most TCR beta V segments productive about 87% or about 30% of the time. The authors confirmed in vitro that a few CMV-associated chains were specific for CMV antigens.

CDR3 length equals 13 residues. The V segment lost 5 bases and the J segment 2 bases; nucleotides outside the gene matches: 3. CDR1 is KGHSH and CDR2 is LQKENI in the germline V gene. The PCR employed 60 Vbeta primers together with 13 Jbeta primers. Profiled with immunoSEQ multiplex PCR; TCRdb holds only in-frame clones, not every one. The data contain 150,000 or so clones, around 80% of them singletons. In regard to this clone: What it binds is not known.

V is TRBV18 and J is TRBJ2-7; 7 nucleotides line up with TRBD2. The sample comprised PBMCs. This clonotype was obtained from a woman in her forties or fifties in good health and CMV-seropositive. The CDR3: CASSLGTTYEQYF. In nucleotides, the CDR3 is TGTGCCAGCTCATTAGGGACTACCTACGAGCAGTACTTC.